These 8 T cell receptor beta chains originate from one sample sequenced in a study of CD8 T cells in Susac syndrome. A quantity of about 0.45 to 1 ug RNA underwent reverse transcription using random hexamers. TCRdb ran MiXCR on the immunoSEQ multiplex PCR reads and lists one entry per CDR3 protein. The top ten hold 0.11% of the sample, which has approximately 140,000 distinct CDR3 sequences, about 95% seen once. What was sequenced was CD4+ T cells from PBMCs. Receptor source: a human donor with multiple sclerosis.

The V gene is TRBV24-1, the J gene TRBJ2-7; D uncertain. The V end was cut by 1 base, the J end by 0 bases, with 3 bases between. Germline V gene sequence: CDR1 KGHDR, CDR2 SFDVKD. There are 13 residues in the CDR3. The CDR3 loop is CATSDLFSYEQYF. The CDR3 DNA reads TGTGCCACCAGTGATTTATTCTCCTACGAGCAGTACTTC.

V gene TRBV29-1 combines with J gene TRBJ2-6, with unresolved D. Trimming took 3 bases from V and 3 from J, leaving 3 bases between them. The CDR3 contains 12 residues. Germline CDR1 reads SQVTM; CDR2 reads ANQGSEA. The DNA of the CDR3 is TGCAGCGTTGATCTTGGGGCCAACGTCCTGACTTTC. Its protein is CSVDLGANVLTF.

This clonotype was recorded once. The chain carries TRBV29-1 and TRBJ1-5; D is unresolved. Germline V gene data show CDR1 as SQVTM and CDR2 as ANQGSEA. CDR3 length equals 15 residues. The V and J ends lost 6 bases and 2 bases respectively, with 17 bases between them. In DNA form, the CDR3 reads TGCAGCGTGGCCGATGGCCTGCTCGGCAATCAGCCCCAGCATTTT. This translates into CSVADGLLGNQPQHF. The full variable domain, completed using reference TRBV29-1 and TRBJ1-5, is SAVISQKPSRDICQRGTSLTIQCQVDSQVTMMFWYRQQPGQSLTLIATANQGSEATYESGFVIDKFPISRPNLTFSTLTVSNMSPEDSSIYLCSVADGLLGNQPQHFGDGTRLSIL.

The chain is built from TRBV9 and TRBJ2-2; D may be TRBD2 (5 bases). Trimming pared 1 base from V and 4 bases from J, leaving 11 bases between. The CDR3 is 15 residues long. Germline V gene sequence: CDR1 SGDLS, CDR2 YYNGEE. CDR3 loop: CASSVPAEATGELFF. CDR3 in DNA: TGTGCCAGCAGCGTACCAGCGGAGGCCACCGGGGAGCTGTTTTTT. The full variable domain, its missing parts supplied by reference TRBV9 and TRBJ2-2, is DSGVTQTPKHLITATGQRVTLRCSPRSGDLSVYWYQQSLDQGLQFLIQYYNGEERAKGNILERFSAQQFPDLHSELNLSSLELGDSALYFCASSVPAEATGELFFGEGSRLTVL.

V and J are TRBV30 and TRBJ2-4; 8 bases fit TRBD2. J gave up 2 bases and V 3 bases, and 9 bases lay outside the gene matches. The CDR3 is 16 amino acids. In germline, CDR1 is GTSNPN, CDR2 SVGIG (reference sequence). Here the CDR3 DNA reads TGTGCCTGGAGGAAGCGGGGGCCGGGAACCAAAAACATTCAGTACTTC. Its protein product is CAWRKRGPGTKNIQYF.

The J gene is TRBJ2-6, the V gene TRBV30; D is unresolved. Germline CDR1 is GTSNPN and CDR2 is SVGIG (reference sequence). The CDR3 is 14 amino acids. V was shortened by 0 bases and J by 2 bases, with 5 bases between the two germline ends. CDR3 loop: CAWSVFPGANVLTF. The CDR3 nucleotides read TGTGCCTGGAGTGTATTCCCTGGGGCCAACGTCCTGACTTTC.

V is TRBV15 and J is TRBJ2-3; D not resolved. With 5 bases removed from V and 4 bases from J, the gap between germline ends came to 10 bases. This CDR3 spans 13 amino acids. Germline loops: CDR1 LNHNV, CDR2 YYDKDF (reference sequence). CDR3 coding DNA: TGTGCCACCAGCGAAAACACTCCAGATACGCAGTATTTT. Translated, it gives CATSENTPDTQYF.

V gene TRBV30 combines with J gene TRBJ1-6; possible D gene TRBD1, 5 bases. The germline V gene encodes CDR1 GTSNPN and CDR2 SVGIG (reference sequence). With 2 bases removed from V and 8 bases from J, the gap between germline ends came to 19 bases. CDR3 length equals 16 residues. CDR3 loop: CAWSTRRGALYSPLHF. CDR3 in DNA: TGTGCCTGGAGTACGCGGAGAGGGGCCCTTTATTCACCCCTCCACTTT.